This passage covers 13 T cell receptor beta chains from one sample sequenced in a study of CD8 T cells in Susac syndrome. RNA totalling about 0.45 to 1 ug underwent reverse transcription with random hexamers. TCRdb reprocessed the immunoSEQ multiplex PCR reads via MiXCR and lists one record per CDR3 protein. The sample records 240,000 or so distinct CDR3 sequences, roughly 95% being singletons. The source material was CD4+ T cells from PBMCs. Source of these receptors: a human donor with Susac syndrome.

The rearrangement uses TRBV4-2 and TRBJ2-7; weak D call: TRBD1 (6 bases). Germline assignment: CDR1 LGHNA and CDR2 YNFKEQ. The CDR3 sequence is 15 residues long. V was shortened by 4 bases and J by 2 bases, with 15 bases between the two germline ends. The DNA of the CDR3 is TGTGCCAGCAGCCCCTCTCAGGGACAAACCTACGAGCAGTACTTC. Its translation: CASSPSQGQTYEQYF.

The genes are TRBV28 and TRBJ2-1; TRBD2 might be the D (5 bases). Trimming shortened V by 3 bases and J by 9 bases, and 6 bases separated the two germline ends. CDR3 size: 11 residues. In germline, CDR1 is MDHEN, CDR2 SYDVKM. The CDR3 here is CASSFRGEQFF. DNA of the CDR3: TGTGCCAGCAGTTTCCGGGGTGAGCAGTTCTTC.

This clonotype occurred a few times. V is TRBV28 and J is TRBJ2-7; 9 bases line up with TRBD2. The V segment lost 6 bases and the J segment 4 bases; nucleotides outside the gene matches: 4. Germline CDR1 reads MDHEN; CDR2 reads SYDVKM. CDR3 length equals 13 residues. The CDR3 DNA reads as TGTGCCAGCAGGGCGGGGGGGTCTTACGAGCAGTACTTC. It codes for CASRAGGSYEQYF.

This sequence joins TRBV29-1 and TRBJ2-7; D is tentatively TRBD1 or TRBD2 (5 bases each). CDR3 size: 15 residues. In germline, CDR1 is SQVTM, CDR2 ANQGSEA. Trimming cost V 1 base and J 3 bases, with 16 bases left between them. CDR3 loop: CSVEGFGWDDYEQYF. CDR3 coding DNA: TGCAGCGTTGAAGGCTTTGGGTGGGACGACTACGAGCAGTACTTC.

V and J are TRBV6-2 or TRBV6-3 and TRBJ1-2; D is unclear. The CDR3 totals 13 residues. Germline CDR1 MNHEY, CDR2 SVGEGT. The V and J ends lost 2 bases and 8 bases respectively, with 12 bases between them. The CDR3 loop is CASSYRQTEGYTF. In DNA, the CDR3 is TGTGCCAGCAGTTACAGGCAGACGGAGGGCTACACCTTC.

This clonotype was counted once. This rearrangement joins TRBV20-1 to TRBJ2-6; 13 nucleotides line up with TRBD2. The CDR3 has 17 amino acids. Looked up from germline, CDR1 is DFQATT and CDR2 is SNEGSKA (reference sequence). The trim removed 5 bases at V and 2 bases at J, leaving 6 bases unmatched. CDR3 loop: CSAPGTSGITGANVLTF. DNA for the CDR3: TGCAGTGCTCCGGGGACTAGCGGGATCACTGGGGCCAACGTCCTGACTTTC.

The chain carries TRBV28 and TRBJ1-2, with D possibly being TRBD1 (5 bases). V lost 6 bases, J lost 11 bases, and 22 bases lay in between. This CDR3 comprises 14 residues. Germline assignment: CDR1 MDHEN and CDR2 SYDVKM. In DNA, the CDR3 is TGTGCCAGCAGGCTCCCCTCGGGGGGAATGGGTTACACCTTC. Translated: CASRLPSGGMGYTF.

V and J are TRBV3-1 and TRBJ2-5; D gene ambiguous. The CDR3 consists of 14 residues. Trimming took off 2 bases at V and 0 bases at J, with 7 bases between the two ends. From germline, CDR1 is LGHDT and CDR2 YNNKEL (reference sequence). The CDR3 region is CASSQLQNQETQYF. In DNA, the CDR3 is TGTGCCAGCAGCCAACTCCAAAACCAAGAGACCCAGTACTTC.

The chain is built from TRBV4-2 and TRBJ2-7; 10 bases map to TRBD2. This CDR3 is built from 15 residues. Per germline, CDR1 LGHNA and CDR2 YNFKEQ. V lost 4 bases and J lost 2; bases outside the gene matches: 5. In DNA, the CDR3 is TGTGCCAGCAGCCGTGGACTAGCGGCCCCCTACGAGCAGTACTTC. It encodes CASSRGLAAPYEQYF.

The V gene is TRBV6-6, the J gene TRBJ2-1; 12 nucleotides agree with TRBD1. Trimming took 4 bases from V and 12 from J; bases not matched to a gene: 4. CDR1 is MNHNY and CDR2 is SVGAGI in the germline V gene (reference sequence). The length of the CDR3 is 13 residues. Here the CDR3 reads CASSSGQGAVQFF. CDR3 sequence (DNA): TGTGCCAGCAGTTCGGGACAGGGGGCGGTGCAGTTCTTC.

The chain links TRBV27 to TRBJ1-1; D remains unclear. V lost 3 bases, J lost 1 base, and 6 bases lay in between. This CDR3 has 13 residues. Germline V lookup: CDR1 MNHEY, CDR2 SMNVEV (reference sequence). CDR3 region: CASSFRRNTEAFF. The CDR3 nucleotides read TGTGCCAGCAGTTTTCGGAGGAACACTGAAGCTTTCTTT.

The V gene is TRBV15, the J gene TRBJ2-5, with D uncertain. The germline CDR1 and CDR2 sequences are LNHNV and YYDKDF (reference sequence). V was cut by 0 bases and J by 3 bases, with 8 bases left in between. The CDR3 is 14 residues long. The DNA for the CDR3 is TGTGCCACCAGCAGAGATCGGGCAGAAGAGACCCAGTACTTC. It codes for CATSRDRAEETQYF. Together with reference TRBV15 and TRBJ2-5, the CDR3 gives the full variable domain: DAMVIQNPRYQVTQFGKPVTLSCSQTLNHNVMYWYQQKSSQAPKLLFHYYDKDFNNEADTPDNFQSRRPNTSFCFLDIRSPGLGDTAMYLCATSRDRAEETQYFGPGTRLLVL.

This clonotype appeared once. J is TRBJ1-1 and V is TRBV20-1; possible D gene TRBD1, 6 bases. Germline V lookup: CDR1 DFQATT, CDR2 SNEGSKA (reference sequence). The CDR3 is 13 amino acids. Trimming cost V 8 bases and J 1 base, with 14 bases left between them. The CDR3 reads CSPWGGQNTEAFF. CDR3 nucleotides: TGCAGTCCCTGGGGGGGGCAGAACACTGAAGCTTTCTTT.